Detailed here is one T cell receptor (beta chain). As yet, its antigen is unknown. Investigators took RNA and DNA out together from 20-30 mg of unsorted bulk tissue. In every tumor sample, viable tumor cells made up over 90%. This entry is derived from a study of tumor-infiltrating lymphocytes in primary liver carcinoma. Study details: Among the tumors, stages were T1-T3 N0M0 and sizes roughly 4.2 to 10 cm. Tissue type made little difference to sample yields of roughly 3.65 to 7.13 million productive TCRbeta reads.

Total RNA (around 510 ng) served as template for TCR beta cDNA synthesis primed by a constant-region primer. Employing slightly modified ARM-PCR, three nested multiplex PCR rounds were run, and these gave rise to the TCR beta libraries. The first two PCR rounds used TRBV1-TRBV30 forward primers with a C-beta reverse primer, nine to eleven cycles each. TCRdb passed the multiplex PCR reads through MiXCR, listing each CDR3 protein once. Seen here are 100,000 to 150,000 distinct CDR3 sequences, 60% to 75% observed once, and the top ten hold less than 10%. The germline V and J ends were trimmed by 2 bases and 5 bases, with 14 bases remaining between them. The CDR3 covers 15 residues. Germline CDR1 LGHNA, CDR2 YNFKEQ. The study's findings and limits: Tumors reached a significantly greater top-250-clone fraction than blood did (p = 0.039).

This chain links TRBV4-2 with TRBJ2-3, with D uncertain. Sequenced material: liver tumor tissue from sampling region 3. As for subset: tumor region T3, left-lateral pole. The source is a woman between 55 and 75 years old with primary liver carcinoma and hepatitis B virus infection. As DNA, the CDR3 is TGTGCCAGCAGCCAAACACGTTCCTTCGGAGATACGCAGTATTTT. Amino acids: CASSQTRSFGDTQYF.